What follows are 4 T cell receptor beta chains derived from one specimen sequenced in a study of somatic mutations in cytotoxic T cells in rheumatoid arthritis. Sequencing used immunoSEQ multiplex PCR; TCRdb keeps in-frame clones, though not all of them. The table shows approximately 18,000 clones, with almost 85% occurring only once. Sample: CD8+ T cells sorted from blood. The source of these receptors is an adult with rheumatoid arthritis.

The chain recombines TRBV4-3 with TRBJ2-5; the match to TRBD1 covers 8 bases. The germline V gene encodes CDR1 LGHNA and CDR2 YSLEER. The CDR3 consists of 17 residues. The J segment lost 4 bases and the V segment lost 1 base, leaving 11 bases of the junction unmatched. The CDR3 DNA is TGCGCCAGCAGCCAAGGGGGGAGTGACAGGGGCACAGAGACCCAGTACTTC. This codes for CASSQGGSDRGTETQYF.

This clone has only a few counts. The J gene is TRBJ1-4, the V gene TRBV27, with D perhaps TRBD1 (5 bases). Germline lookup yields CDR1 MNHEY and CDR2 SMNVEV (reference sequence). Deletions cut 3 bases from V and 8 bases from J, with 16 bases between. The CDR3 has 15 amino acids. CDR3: CASSFGRVPGEKLFF. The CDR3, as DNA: TGTGCCAGCAGTTTCGGCAGGGTGCCGGGGGAAAAACTGTTTTTT.

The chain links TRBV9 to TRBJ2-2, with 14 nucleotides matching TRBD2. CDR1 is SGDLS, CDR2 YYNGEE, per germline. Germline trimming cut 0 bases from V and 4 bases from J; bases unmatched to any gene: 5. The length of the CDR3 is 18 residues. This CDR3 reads CASSVGTSGGSSTGELFF. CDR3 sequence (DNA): TGTGCCAGCAGCGTAGGGACTAGCGGGGGGTCGAGCACCGGGGAGCTGTTTTTT.

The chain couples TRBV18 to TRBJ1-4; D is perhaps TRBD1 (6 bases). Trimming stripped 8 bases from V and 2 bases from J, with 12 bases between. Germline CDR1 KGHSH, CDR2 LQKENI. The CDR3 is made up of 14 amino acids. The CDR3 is CASQGILTNEKLFF. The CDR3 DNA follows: TGTGCCAGCCAGGGGATATTGACTAATGAAAAACTGTTTTTT.